The clone carrying this T cell receptor beta chain was detected ten times or more. Its cognate antigen is unknown. One entry per CDR3 protein results from TCRdb running MiXCR on the reads. The table has approximately 500,000 distinct CDR3 sequences, approximately 15% seen once. The sample is drawn from a study of T cell repertoires in cytomegalovirus infection. Study information: Public TCR beta signatures provided an indication of both CMV infection and a matching HLA type.

The length of the CDR3 is 15 residues. CDR1 is MNHEY and CDR2 is SMNVEV in the germline V gene (reference sequence). The V and J ends lost 1 base and 8 bases respectively, with 14 bases between them. Study-wide results and caveats: HLA-C-restricted CMV clonotypes gave the most frequent clonotype in two of eight donors. Using cumulative public TCR beta family frequency, the authors identified those who carried CMV together with the relevant HLA.

The chain has TRBV27 and TRBJ1-4; no clear D. The sequencing input was CD8+ T cells from PBMCs. The receptor comes from a human donor in good health (CMV status not recorded). Some clones in this sample may be carry-over from other donors' samples. The CDR3 region is CASSLLPSGKEKLFF. CDR3 DNA sequence: TGTGCCAGCAGTTTATTGCCCTCCGGGAAGGAAAAACTGTTTTTT.